These 10 T cell receptor beta chains were all obtained from the same sample, sequenced in a study of shared clonotypes between healthy human individuals. Measured with immunoSEQ multiplex PCR; TCRdb has only the in-frame clones, and not every one. The table includes more than 2,000,000 clones, 90% to 95% detected once. The specimen sequenced was naive CD4+ T cells sorted from blood. The subset here: CD45RA+ positively selected. The origin of the receptors is a man younger than 30 in good health.

V and J are TRBV7-2 and TRBJ1-6; D not resolved. The CDR3 contains 14 residues. The germline V gene has CDR1 SGHTA and CDR2 FQGNSA. With 3 bases removed from V and 8 bases from J, the gap between germline ends came to 11 bases. CDR3 amino acids: CASSFWVKDSPLHF. The CDR3, as DNA: TGTGCCAGCAGCTTTTGGGTCAAGGATTCACCCCTCCACTTT.

On this clone: The same CDR3 is also encoded by other DNA sequences in this sample. The J gene is TRBJ2-1, the V gene TRBV2; D could derive from TRBD1 or TRBD2 (5 bases each). The ends were cut back, 4 bases at V and 7 bases at J, with 5 bases in the middle. The CDR3 is 11 amino acids. The germline CDR1 and CDR2 sequences are SNHLY and FYNNEI. CDR3 DNA: TGTGCCAGCAGTGGGGGGAATGAGCAGTTCTTC. Amino acids: CASSGGNEQFF.

The chain joins TRBV30 to TRBJ1-3; D is undetermined. The CDR3 loop spans 14 amino acids. Germline CDR1 is GTSNPN and CDR2 is SVGIG (reference sequence). V lost 0 bases and J lost 1, with 7 bases in between. The CDR3 loop reads CAWSVRRSGNTIYF. Written as DNA, the CDR3 is TGTGCCTGGAGTGTCAGAAGGTCTGGAAACACCATATATTTT. The full variable domain, completed using reference TRBV30 and TRBJ1-3, is SQTIHQWPATLVQPVGSPLSLECTVEGTSNPNLYWYRQAAGRGLQLLFYSVGIGQISSEVPQNLSASRPQDRQFILSSKKLLLSDSGFYLCAWSVRRSGNTIYFGEGSWLTVV.

As DNA, the CDR3 is TGTGCCAGCAGCCAGATAGCGGGGGCCTACACCGGGGAGCTGTTTTTT. Its protein is CASSQIAGAYTGELFF. The chain joins TRBV14 to TRBJ2-2; 9 bases are shared with TRBD2. Germline CDR1 and CDR2: SGHDN and FVKESK. V was pared by 3 bases and J by 3 bases, with 5 bases of the junction left unmatched. The CDR3 has 16 residues.

V gene TRBV9 combines with J gene TRBJ2-2; 9 bases are shared with TRBD2. The length of the CDR3 is 18 residues. Germline assignment: CDR1 SGDLS and CDR2 YYNGEE. V lost 4 bases and J lost 0; bases outside the gene matches: 10. The CDR3 DNA reads as TGTGCCAGCAGCCCCGGGGTAGCGGGAGACCCGAACACCGGGGAGCTGTTTTTT. Its protein is CASSPGVAGDPNTGELFF.

This rearrangement joins TRBV7-2 to TRBJ2-7; D might be TRBD1 (6 bases). Germline V gene sequence: CDR1 SGHTA, CDR2 FQGNSA. This CDR3 has 13 amino acids. The germline V and J ends were trimmed by 3 bases and 3 bases, with 9 bases remaining between them. CDR3 in DNA: TGTGCCAGCAGCTTGCGGACAGTCTACGAGCAGTACTTC. Translated, it gives CASSLRTVYEQYF.

The gene calls are TRBV18 and TRBJ1-5, with a tentative D call TRBD1 (5 bases). This CDR3 comprises 13 residues. Germline loops: CDR1 KGHSH, CDR2 LQKENI. Trimming cost V 1 base and J 7 bases, with 8 bases left between them. CDR3 in DNA: TGTGCCAGCTCACCACACGGGGGACAGCCCCAGCATTTT. This sequence encodes CASSPHGGQPQHF.

The chain links TRBV27 to TRBJ2-2; TRBD1 might be the D (6 bases). The V end lost 4 bases, the J end lost 1 base, and 13 bases lay between the germline ends. CDR1 MNHEY and CDR2 SMNVEV come from the germline V gene (reference sequence). The CDR3 length is 16 residues. The CDR3 reads CASSSRTDKNTGELFF. CDR3 DNA: TGTGCCAGCAGTTCCCGGACAGACAAGAACACCGGGGAGCTGTTTTTT.

This chain links TRBV7-8 with TRBJ1-3; a possible D gene is TRBD1 (5 bases). Germline V gene lookup returns CDR1 SGHVS and CDR2 FQNEAQ. The CDR3 is 16 residues long. V gave up 5 bases and J gave up 0 bases, with 14 bases separating them. CDR3 in DNA: TGTGCCAGCAGCAAACGACAGTTTCTCTCTGGAAACACCATATATTTT. Translated: CASSKRQFLSGNTIYF.

The chain combines TRBV5-1 with TRBJ1-1; TRBD1 matches at 8 bases. The CDR3 contains 16 residues. Unmatched junction bases numbered 4, after V lost 0 bases and J lost 0 bases. Germline V gene data show CDR1 as SGHRS and CDR2 as YFSETQ. In nucleotides, the CDR3 is TGCGCCAGCAGCTTGGTGCAGGGGGCATTGAACACTGAAGCTTTCTTT. Translation: CASSLVQGALNTEAFF.